One TCR beta chain is described in this entry. Antigen unknown. These data belong to a study of vaccination and CD4 T cells after COVID-19. Study in general: A median of around 70 days (range 14 to 241) separated dose two from the taking of post-vaccine samples.

The CDR3 contains 12 residues. V lost 4 bases and J 8 bases, leaving 14 bases between the germline ends. Germline-derived CDR1 and CDR2 are SQVTM and ANQGSEA. This sample's treatment: approximately 10-day PBMC culture with coronavirus spike peptide pools or control peptides (ViraFEST assay). Half the medium was exchanged for fresh IL-2 medium on days 3 and 7. Oncomine TCR Beta short-read sequencing was applied to DNA from cultured CD4+ T cells. TCRdb passed the PCR reads through MiXCR, listing each CDR3 protein once. The table lists 15,000 to 20,000 distinct CDR3 sequences, about 60% of them singletons.

This sequence joins TRBV29-1 and TRBJ1-2; D gene ambiguous. This receptor was obtained from a human donor who had recovered from COVID-19. The sequenced sample consisted of CD4+ T cells from blood, cultured in vitro. The CDR3 here is CSVVLWESGYTF. The CDR3, as DNA: TGCAGCGTTGTGTTATGGGAGAGCGGCTACACCTTC.